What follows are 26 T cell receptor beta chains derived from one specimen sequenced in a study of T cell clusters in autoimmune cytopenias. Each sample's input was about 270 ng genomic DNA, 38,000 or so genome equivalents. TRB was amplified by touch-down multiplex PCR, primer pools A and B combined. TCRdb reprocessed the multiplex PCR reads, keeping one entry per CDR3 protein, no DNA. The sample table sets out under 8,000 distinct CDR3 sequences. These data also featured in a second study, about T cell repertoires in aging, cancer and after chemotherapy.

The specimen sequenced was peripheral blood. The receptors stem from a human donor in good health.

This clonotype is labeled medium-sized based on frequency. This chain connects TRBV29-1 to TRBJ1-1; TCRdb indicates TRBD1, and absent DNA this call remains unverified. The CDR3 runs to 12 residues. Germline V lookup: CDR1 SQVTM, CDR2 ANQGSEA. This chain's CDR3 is CSVWGGNTEAFF.

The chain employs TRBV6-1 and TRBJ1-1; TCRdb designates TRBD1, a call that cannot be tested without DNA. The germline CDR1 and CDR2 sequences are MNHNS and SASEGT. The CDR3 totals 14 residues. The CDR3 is CASSEQGRGTEAFF.

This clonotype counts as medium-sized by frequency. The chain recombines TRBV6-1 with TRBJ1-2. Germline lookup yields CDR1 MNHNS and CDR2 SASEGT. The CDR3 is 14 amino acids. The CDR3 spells CASSPLGGVYGYTF.

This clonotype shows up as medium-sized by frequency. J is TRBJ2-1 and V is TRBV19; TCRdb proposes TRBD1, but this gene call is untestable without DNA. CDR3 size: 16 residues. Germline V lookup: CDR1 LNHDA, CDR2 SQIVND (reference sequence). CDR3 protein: CASSIIGTGTPNEQFF.

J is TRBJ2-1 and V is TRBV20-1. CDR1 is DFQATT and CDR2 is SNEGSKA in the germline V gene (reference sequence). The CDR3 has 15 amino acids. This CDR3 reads CSAIPRGGSYNEQFF.

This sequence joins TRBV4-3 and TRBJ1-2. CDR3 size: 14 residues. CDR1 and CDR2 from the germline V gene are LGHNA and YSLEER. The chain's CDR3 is CASSQDVRGQPGTF.

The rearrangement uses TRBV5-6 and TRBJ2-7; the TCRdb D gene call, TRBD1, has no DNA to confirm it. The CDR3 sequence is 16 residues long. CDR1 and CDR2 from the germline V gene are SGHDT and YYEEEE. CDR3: CASSSGLGKYSYEQYF.

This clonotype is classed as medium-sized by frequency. The CDR3 is CASSYGVGNQPQHF. This sequence joins TRBV6-5 and TRBJ1-5. Germline V CDR1 and CDR2: MNHEY, SVGAGI. This CDR3 has 14 amino acids.

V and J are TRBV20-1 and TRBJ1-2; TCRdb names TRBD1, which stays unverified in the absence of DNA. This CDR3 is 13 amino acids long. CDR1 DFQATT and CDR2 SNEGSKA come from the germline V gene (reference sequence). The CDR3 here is CSATTGVAYGYTF.

The chain's CDR3 is CAWKAQGAGYYEQYF. The chain has TRBV30 and TRBJ2-7; TCRdb's D call, TRBD1, is unchecked because there is no DNA. Germline CDR1 GTSNPN, CDR2 SVGIG (reference sequence). The CDR3 sequence is 15 residues long.

CDR3 sequence: CASSLGGGTGNTIYF. This chain links TRBV13 with TRBJ1-3. The CDR3 has 15 residues. Germline V gene lookup returns CDR1 PRHDT and CDR2 FYEKMQ (reference sequence).

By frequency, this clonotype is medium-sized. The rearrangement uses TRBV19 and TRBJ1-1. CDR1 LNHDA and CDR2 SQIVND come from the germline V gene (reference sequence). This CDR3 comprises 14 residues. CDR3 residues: CASMKTLGNTEAFF.

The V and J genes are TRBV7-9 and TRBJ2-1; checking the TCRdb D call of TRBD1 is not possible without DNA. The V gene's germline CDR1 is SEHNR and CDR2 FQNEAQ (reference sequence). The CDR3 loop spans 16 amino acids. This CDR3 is CASSHDRGWSYNEQFF.

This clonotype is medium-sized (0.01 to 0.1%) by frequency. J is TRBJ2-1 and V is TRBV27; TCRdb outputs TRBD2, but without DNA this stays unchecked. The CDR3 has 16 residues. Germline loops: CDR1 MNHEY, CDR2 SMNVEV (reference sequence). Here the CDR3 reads CASSSSGLATYNEQFF.

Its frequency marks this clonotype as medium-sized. The CDR3: CASLWTAPYGYTF. This sequence joins TRBV27 and TRBJ1-2; TCRdb picks TRBD1, but there is no DNA to check that call. In germline, CDR1 is MNHEY, CDR2 SMNVEV (reference sequence). The length of the CDR3 is 13 residues.

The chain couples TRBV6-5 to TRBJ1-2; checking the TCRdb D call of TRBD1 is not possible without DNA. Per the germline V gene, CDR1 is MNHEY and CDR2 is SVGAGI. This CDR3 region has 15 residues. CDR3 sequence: CASSYGTGGRHGYTF.

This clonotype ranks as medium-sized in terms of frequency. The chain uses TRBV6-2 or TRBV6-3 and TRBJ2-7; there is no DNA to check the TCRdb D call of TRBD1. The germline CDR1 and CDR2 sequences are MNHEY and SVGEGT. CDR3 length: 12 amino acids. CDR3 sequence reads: CASSSGDYEQYF.

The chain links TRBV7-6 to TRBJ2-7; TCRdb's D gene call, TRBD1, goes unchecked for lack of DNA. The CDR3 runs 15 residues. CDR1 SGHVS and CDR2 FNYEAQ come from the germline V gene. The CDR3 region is CASSRGQGGSYEQYF.

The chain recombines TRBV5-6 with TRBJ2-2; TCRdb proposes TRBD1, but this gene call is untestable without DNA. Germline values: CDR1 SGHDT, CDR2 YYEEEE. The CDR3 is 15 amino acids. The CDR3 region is CASSWTGTGGGELFF.

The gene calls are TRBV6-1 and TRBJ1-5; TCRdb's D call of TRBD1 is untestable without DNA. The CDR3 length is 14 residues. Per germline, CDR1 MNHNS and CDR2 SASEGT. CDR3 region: CASSAPGGVQPQHF.

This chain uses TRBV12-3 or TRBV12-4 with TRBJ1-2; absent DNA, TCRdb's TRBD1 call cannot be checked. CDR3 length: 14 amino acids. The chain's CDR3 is CASSSSTRGGGYTF.

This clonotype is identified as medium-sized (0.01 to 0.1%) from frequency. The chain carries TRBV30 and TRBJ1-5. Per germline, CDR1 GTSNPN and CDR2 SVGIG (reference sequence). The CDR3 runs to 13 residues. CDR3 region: CAWSGAGGQPQHF.

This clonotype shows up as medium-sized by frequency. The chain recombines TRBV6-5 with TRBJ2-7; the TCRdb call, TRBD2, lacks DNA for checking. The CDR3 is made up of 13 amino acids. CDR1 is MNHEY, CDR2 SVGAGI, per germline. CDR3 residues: CASSYSESGEQYF.

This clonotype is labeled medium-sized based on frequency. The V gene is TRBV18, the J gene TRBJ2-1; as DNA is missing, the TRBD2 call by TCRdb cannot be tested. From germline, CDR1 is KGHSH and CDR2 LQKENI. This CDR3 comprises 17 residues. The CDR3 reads CASSPLAGAAVYNEQFF.

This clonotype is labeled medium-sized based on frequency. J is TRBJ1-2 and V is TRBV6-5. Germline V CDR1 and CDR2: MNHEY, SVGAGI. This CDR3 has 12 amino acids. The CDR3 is CASKDHNYGYTF.

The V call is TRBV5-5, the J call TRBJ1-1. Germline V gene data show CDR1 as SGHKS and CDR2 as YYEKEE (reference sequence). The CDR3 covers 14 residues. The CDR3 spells CASSLLRLNTEAFF. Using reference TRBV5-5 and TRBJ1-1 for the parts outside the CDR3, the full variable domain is DAGVTQSPTHLIKTRGQQVTLRCSPISGHKSVSWYQQVLGQGPQFIFQYYEKEERGRGNFPDRFSARQFPNYSSELNVNALLLGDSALYLCASSLLRLNTEAFFGQGTRLTVV.